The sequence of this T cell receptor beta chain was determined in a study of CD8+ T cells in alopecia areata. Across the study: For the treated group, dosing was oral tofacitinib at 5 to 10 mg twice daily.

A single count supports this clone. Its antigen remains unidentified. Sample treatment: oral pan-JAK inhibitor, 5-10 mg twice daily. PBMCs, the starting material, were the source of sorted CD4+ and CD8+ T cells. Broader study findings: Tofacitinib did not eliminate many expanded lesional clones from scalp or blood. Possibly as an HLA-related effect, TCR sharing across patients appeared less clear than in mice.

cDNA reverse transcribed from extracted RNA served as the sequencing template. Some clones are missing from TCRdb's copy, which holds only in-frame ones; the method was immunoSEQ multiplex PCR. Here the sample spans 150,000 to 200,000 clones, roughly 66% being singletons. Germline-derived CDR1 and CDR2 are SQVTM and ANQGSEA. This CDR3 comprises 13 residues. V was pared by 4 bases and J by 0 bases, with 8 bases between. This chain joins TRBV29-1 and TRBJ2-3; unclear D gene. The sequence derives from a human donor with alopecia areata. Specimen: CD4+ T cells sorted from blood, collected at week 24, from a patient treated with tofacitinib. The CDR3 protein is CSVVDPSTDTQYF. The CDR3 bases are TGCAGCGTTGTGGATCCTAGCACAGATACGCAGTATTTT.